The 27 T cell receptor beta chains below were found in one sample sequenced in a study of graft-versus-host responses after intestinal transplantation (dated by TCRdb to 2020 to 2023). Receptor amplification or capture employed the immunoSEQ multiplex PCR assay. TCRdb holds this immuneACCESS table with in-frame rearrangements only. Some clones are missing; in checked studies, unresolved V genes explain under half, and the rest has no known cause. A total of about 130,000 clones appear in this sample, around nine tenths of them only once. The ten largest clones take up 0.15% to 0.2% of the sample. Antigens of these TCRs are unknown. The time point label of this sample denotes: cells obtained before transplantation from donor or recipient. The sample consisted of unstimulated CD4+ T cells sorted from spleen or lymph node cells, taken before intestinal transplant. Source of these receptors: a human donor who received an intestinal transplant.

The V gene is TRBV5-1, the J gene TRBJ1-4; D gene ambiguous. This CDR3 has 13 residues. CDR1 SGHRS and CDR2 YFSETQ come from the germline V gene. With 0 bases removed from V and 6 bases from J, the gap between germline ends came to 6 bases. CDR3 protein: CASSLGPDEKLFF. The CDR3 coding sequence is TGCGCCAGCAGCTTGGGGCCGGATGAAAAACTGTTTTTT.

This sequence joins TRBV5-6 and TRBJ2-7, with D perhaps being TRBD1 or TRBD2 (5 bases each). Germline CDR1 SGHDT, CDR2 YYEEEE. The ends were cut back, 4 bases at V and 4 bases at J, with 21 bases in the middle. The CDR3 contains 16 residues. This CDR3 is CASSLGMGDPLYEQYF. The CDR3 bases are TGTGCCAGCAGCCTCGGTATGGGGGACCCTTTGTACGAGCAGTACTTC.

V and J are TRBV27 and TRBJ2-1; the D gene is possibly TRBD1 (6 bases). Germline loops: CDR1 MNHEY, CDR2 SMNVEV (reference sequence). The CDR3 contains 14 residues. V gave up 6 bases and J gave up 1 base, with 10 bases separating them. CDR3 nucleotides: TGTGCCAGCAGCCAGGGGCAATCCTACAATGAGCAGTTCTTC. Protein sequence: CASSQGQSYNEQFF.

This sequence joins TRBV2 and TRBJ1-4; D possibly corresponds to TRBD1 (5 bases). V was clipped by 1 base and J by 1 base, with 13 bases between them. CDR1 and CDR2 (germline): SNHLY, FYNNEI. CDR3 size: 17 residues. The DNA for the CDR3 is TGTGCCAGCAGTGAAGGGGCAGGGACGCTAACTAATGAAAAACTGTTTTTT. Protein: CASSEGAGTLTNEKLFF. The full variable domain, its missing parts supplied by reference TRBV2 and TRBJ1-4, is EPEVTQTPSHQVTQMGQEVILRCVPISNHLYFYWYRQILGQKVEFLVSFYNNEISEKSEIFDDQFSVERPDGSNFTLKIRSTKLEDSAMYFCASSEGAGTLTNEKLFFGSGTQLSVL.

This rearrangement joins TRBV27 to TRBJ2-5, with 9 positions matching TRBD1. CDR1 MNHEY and CDR2 SMNVEV come from the germline V gene (reference sequence). Trimming took 5 bases from V and 2 from J; bases not matched to a gene: 21. The CDR3 loop spans 20 amino acids. The chain's CDR3 is CASSPMLHGLGQGLQETQYF. The CDR3 coding sequence is TGTGCCAGCAGTCCTATGCTCCATGGTTTGGGACAGGGTTTGCAAGAGACCCAGTACTTC.

With respect to this clone: The sample contains more than one DNA sequence encoding this CDR3. J is TRBJ1-1 and V is TRBV15; 7 bases are a match to TRBD1. CDR3 length: 13 amino acids. Germline V gives CDR1 LNHNV, CDR2 YYDKDF (reference sequence). After removal of 3 bases from V and 9 bases from J, the junction contained 7 bases not matched to a gene. The CDR3 coding sequence is TGTGCCACCAGCAGTCGGGACAGTTGGAAAGCTTTCTTT. Translating it yields CATSSRDSWKAFF. Drawing the rest from reference TRBV15 and TRBJ1-1, the complete variable domain is DAMVIQNPRYQVTQFGKPVTLSCSQTLNHNVMYWYQQKSSQAPKLLFHYYDKDFNNEADTPDNFQSRRPNTSFCFLDIRSPGLGDTAMYLCATSSRDSWKAFFGQGTRLTVV.

The V call is TRBV11-3, the J call TRBJ2-5; D is ambiguous. Between the trimmed V and J ends, which lost 0 bases and 4 bases, there was a span of 15 bases. Germline V gene lookup returns CDR1 SGHNT and CDR2 YENEEA. This CDR3 is 16 amino acids long. The CDR3 DNA follows: TGTGCCAGCAGCTTAGAGGCGGAAAACAAGGGAGAGACCCAGTACTTC. Amino acid sequence: CASSLEAENKGETQYF.

This clone was detected once. This rearrangement joins TRBV6-6 to TRBJ2-3; the match to TRBD2 covers 7 bases. After removal of 5 bases from V and 4 bases from J, the junction contained 12 bases not matched to a gene. Germline CDR1 MNHNY, CDR2 SVGAGI (reference sequence). There are 16 residues in the CDR3. The CDR3 is CASSKYSGKGSDTQYF. The CDR3 DNA reads TGTGCCAGCAGTAAATACAGCGGGAAGGGGTCAGATACGCAGTATTTT.

This chain joins TRBV30 and TRBJ1-5; the D is unclear. Germline CDR1 is GTSNPN and CDR2 is SVGIG (reference sequence). V was shortened by 2 bases and J by 4 bases, with 9 bases between the two germline ends. This CDR3 is 13 amino acids long. The CDR3 sequence is CAWSLTVNQPQHF. CDR3 bases: TGTGCCTGGAGTCTAACAGTGAATCAGCCCCAGCATTTT.

This sequence joins TRBV28 and TRBJ2-1; 7 nucleotides agree with TRBD2. The V segment lost 3 bases and the J segment 1 base; nucleotides outside the gene matches: 6. Per the germline V gene, CDR1 is MDHEN and CDR2 is SYDVKM. The CDR3 extends over 16 amino acids. CDR3 in amino acids: CASSLGGSLSYNEQFF. The CDR3 coding sequence is TGTGCCAGCAGTTTGGGCGGGAGTTTGTCCTACAATGAGCAGTTCTTC.

V gene TRBV6-1 combines with J gene TRBJ1-1; 7 bases are a match to TRBD1. Germline values: CDR1 MNHNS, CDR2 SASEGT. With 0 bases clipped from V and 3 bases from J, the junction kept 1 base outside the gene matches. The CDR3 has 14 amino acids. CDR3 nucleotides: TGTGCCAGCAGTGAAGCAGGGGGCGACACTGAAGCTTTCTTT. It translates to CASSEAGGDTEAFF.

In this sample, this clone turned up once. The chain joins TRBV30 to TRBJ2-5; possibly TRBD1 or TRBD2 for D (5 bases each). V was clipped by 0 bases and J by 9 bases, with 17 bases between them. CDR3 length equals 14 residues. CDR1 and CDR2 (germline): GTSNPN, SVGIG (reference sequence). CDR3 sequence: CAWSVGDGRRSQYF. The CDR3 DNA is TGTGCCTGGAGTGTAGGGGACGGGCGAAGGTCCCAGTACTTC.

This sequence joins TRBV10-3 and TRBJ1-2; D is possibly TRBD1 (5 bases). The CDR3 extends over 13 amino acids. Germline CDR1 is ENHRY and CDR2 is SYGVKD. Trimming pared 2 bases from V and 3 bases from J, leaving 7 bases between. The CDR3 loop reads CAISEKGDYGYTF. CDR3 nucleotide sequence: TGTGCCATCAGTGAGAAAGGGGACTATGGCTACACCTTC.

The genes are TRBV19 and TRBJ1-2; TRBD1 agrees at 9 bases. The germline V gene encodes CDR1 LNHDA and CDR2 SQIVND (reference sequence). The length of the CDR3 is 14 residues. The ends lost 6 bases at V and 4 bases at J; junction bases unmatched: 6. DNA for the CDR3: TGTGCCAGTAGCCCGGGACAGGGTCCCTATGGCTACACCTTC. Translated: CASSPGQGPYGYTF. The full variable domain, with the rest looked up from reference TRBV19 and TRBJ1-2, is DGGITQSPKYLFRKEGQNVTLSCEQNLNHDAMYWYRQDPGQGLRLIYYSQIVNDFQKGDIAEGYSVSREKKESFPLTVTSAQKNPTAFYLCASSPGQGPYGYTFGSGTRLTVV.

This rearrangement joins TRBV14 to TRBJ2-3; D is uncertain. Between the trimmed V and J ends, which lost 4 bases and 3 bases, there was a span of 17 bases. The CDR3 totals 16 residues. The germline CDR1 and CDR2 sequences are SGHDN and FVKESK. CDR3 protein: CASSRRHGFGTDTQYF. The DNA of the CDR3 is TGTGCCAGCAGCCGGCGGCATGGATTCGGGACAGATACGCAGTATTTT.

This chain links TRBV30 with TRBJ2-7; 9 bases are shared with TRBD1. Trimming took 4 bases from V and 8 from J; bases not matched to a gene: 9. The CDR3 extends over 13 amino acids. The germline V gene encodes CDR1 GTSNPN and CDR2 SVGIG (reference sequence). Written as DNA, the CDR3 is TGTGCCTGGACATTATCCGGGACAGGGAAGCAGTACTTC. Protein sequence: CAWTLSGTGKQYF.

The chain combines TRBV20-1 with TRBJ1-2; D is perhaps TRBD1 (5 bases). The CDR3 loop spans 10 amino acids. Germline values: CDR1 DFQATT, CDR2 SNEGSKA (reference sequence). Trimming removed 5 bases from V and 6 bases from J, with 7 bases in between. CDR3 sequence (DNA): TGCAGTGCTCTGACAGATGGCTACACCTTC. The encoded protein is CSALTDGYTF.

The gene calls are TRBV6-1 and TRBJ1-2, with D tentatively TRBD1 (5 bases). Germline-derived CDR1 and CDR2 are MNHNS and SASEGT. The CDR3 totals 13 residues. Trimming cost V 7 bases and J 4 bases, with 13 bases left between them. The CDR3 DNA reads as TGTGCCAGCATCAGGGACCGGCTCTATGGCTACACCTTC. As protein: CASIRDRLYGYTF.

The chain combines TRBV7-9 with TRBJ2-4; tentative D call: TRBD1 (5 bases). CDR1 and CDR2 from the germline V gene are SEHNR and FQNEAQ (reference sequence). The CDR3 runs 12 residues. V lost 5 bases to trimming and J lost 8 bases, with 10 bases between them. Here the CDR3 reads CASSLLGDIQYF. The DNA for the CDR3 is TGTGCCAGCAGCCTTTTAGGGGACATTCAGTACTTC.

The sample holds one count of this clone. This chain connects TRBV25-1 to TRBJ2-2, with 9 bases matching TRBD1. V gave up 4 bases and J gave up 7 bases; unmatched junction bases: 4. CDR1 is MGHDK and CDR2 is SYGVNS in the germline V gene. CDR3 size: 14 residues. The CDR3 DNA sequence: TGTGCCAGCAGTGGGACAGGGGTTAGCGGGGAGCTGTTTTTT. Residues: CASSGTGVSGELFF.

The rearrangement uses TRBV28 and TRBJ1-6, with 9 bases matching TRBD1. Trimming removed 5 bases from V and 14 bases from J; junction bases left unmatched: 13. The CDR3 consists of 15 residues. Germline V lookup: CDR1 MDHEN, CDR2 SYDVKM. Here the CDR3 DNA reads TGTGCCAGCAGTACCCGGACAGGGGCGGTCCTGGCCCTCCACTTT. Protein product: CASSTRTGAVLALHF.

The chain carries TRBV7-3 and TRBJ2-7; 10 positions agree with TRBD1. V shed 5 bases and J 3 bases; nucleotides not matched to a gene: 13. CDR1 SGHTA and CDR2 FQGTGA come from the germline V gene. This CDR3 is built from 17 residues. The DNA for the CDR3 is TGTGCCAGCAGCCTAGGGCATCCGGGACAGGGGCTCTACGAGCAGTACTTC. Its protein is CASSLGHPGQGLYEQYF.

The genes are TRBV18 and TRBJ1-5; 9 nucleotides agree with TRBD1. The CDR3 is made up of 17 amino acids. Germline lookup yields CDR1 KGHSH and CDR2 LQKENI. With 3 bases clipped from V and 4 bases from J, the junction kept 10 bases outside the gene matches. This chain's CDR3 is CASSPTRAGTGNQPQHF. The DNA for the CDR3 is TGTGCCAGCTCACCCACCCGGGCCGGGACAGGGAATCAGCCCCAGCATTTT.

The rearrangement joins TRBV6-1 to TRBJ2-1, with 12 positions matching TRBD2. This CDR3 comprises 15 residues. With 7 bases clipped from V and 4 bases from J, the junction kept 5 bases outside the gene matches. Germline V gives CDR1 MNHNS, CDR2 SASEGT. This CDR3 reads CASTGLAGFYNEQFF. In DNA form, the CDR3 reads TGTGCCAGCACAGGACTAGCGGGATTTTACAATGAGCAGTTCTTC.

This chain connects TRBV20-1 to TRBJ1-1; D uncertain. CDR1 and CDR2 (germline): DFQATT, SNEGSKA (reference sequence). Between the trimmed V and J ends, which lost 5 bases and 7 bases, there was a span of 11 bases. This CDR3 spans 11 amino acids. In nucleotides, the CDR3 is TGCAGTGCTCTTTTCGGGGTTGAAGCTTTCTTT. It encodes CSALFGVEAFF.

The chain links TRBV27 to TRBJ2-7; D may be TRBD1 (6 bases). The CDR3 runs 13 residues. Germline loops: CDR1 MNHEY, CDR2 SMNVEV (reference sequence). V dropped 6 bases and J dropped 3 bases, with 12 bases sitting between them. The CDR3 region has the DNA TGTGCCAGCAGGAAGACAGGACTCTACGAGCAGTACTTC. Translating gives CASRKTGLYEQYF.

The rearrangement links TRBV10-3 to TRBJ2-1; 8 bases are shared with TRBD2. V trimming: 2 bases; J trimming: 3 bases; junction bases outside the gene matches: 12. This CDR3 region has 18 residues. Germline assignment: CDR1 ENHRY and CDR2 SYGVKD. Written as DNA, the CDR3 is TGTGCCATCAGTGAGGGTATACCTAGCGGGTGGATCTACAATGAGCAGTTCTTC. Protein: CAISEGIPSGWIYNEQFF.